One TCR beta chain is described in this entry. What it recognizes is unknown. No ophthalmopathy progression within 18 months constituted stable Graves' hyperthyroidism. The data belong to a study of T cells in Graves' hyperthyroidism and ophthalmopathy. Findings and limits, study-wide: From stable hyperthyroidism, ophthalmopathy was separated by a 13 V-J model. Before onset, ophthalmopathy was predicted by the model a median 6.5 months earlier.

TCR beta CDR3 regions were amplified from RNA. A first-round RT-PCR of the TCR CDR3 used the HTBI primer set. TCRdb redid the calling of the multiplex PCR reads with MiXCR, one entry per CDR3 protein. The repertoire holds around 540,000 distinct CDR3 sequences, with 35% to 55% as singletons. Germline assignment: CDR1 SGHDT and CDR2 YYEEEE. The V gene end was trimmed by 1 base and the J gene end by 6 bases; junction bases not matched to a gene: 8. The CDR3 runs 16 residues. Sequencing input: peripheral blood or thyroid tissue (not recorded which). The rearrangement links TRBV5-6 to TRBJ1-5, with 9 bases aligning to TRBD1. This receptor was identified in a woman aged 18 to 35 with Graves' hyperthyroidism. CDR3 in DNA: TGTGCCAGCAGCTTGAGAGGACAGGGGATACGTCAGCCCCAGCATTTT. As protein: CASSLRGQGIRQPQHF.